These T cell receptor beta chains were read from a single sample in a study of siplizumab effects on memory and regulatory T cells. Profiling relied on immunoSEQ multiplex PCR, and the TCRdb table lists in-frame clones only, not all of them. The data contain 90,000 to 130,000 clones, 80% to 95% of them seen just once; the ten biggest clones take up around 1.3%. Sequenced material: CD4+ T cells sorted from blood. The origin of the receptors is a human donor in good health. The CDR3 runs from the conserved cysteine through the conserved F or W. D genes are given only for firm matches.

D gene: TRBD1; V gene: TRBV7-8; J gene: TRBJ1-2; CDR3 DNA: TGTGCCAGCAGCTACCAGGGGGCCCATGGCTACACCTTC; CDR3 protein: CASSYQGAHGYTF
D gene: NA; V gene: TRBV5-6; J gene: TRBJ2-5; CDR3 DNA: TGTGCCAGCAGCTTGGTCAGAGGAGAGACCCAGTACTTC; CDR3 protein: CASSLVRGETQYF
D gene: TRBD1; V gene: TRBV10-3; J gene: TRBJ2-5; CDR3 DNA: TGTGCCAGTGGACAGGGAAAAGCGGAGACCCAGTACTTC; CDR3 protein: CASGQGKAETQYF
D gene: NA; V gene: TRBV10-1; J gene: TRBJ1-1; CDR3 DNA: TGCGCCAGCCGACCGGCACCCACCAGCACTGAAGCTTTCTTT; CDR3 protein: CASRPAPTSTEAFF
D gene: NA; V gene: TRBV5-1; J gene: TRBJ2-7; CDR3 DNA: TGCGCCAGCAGCTTGGAATACTTAACCTCCTACGAGCAGTACTTC; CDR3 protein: CASSLEYLTSYEQYF
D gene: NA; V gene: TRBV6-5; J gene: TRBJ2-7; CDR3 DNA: TGTGCCAGCACAGGGAAACTAGACGAGCAGTACTTC; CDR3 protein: CASTGKLDEQYF
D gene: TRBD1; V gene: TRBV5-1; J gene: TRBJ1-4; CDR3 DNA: TGCGCCAGCAGCGCGACAGGGACTCTTAATGAAAAACTGTTTTTT; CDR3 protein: CASSATGTLNEKLFF
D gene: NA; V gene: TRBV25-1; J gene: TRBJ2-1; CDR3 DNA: TGTGCCAGCAGTGACACCAATGAGCAGTTCTTC; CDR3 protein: CASSDTNEQFF
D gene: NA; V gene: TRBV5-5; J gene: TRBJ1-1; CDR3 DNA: TGTGCCAGCAGCGAGAGGACAGAGGGCGCCATGGCTTTCTTT; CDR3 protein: CASSERTEGAMAFF
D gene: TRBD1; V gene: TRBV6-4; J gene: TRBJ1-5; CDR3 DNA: TGTGCCAGCAGTGAACAGGGGGGACAGCCCCAGCATTTT; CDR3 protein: CASSEQGGQPQHF
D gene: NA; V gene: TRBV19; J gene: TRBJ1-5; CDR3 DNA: TGTGCCAGTAGCTACGACGGGAGTGGCAATCAGCCCCAGCATTTT; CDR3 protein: CASSYDGSGNQPQHF
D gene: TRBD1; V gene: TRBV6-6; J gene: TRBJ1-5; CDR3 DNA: TGTGCCAGCAGTTCGGACAGGCTTAGCAATCAGCCCCAGCATTTT; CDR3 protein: CASSSDRLSNQPQHF
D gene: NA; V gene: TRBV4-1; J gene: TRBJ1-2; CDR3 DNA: TGCGCCAGCAGCCTGAGTGGGTATGGCTACACCTTC; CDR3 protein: CASSLSGYGYTF
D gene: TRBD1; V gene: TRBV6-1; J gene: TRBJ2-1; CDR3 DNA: TGTGCCAGCAGAGCGGGACAGGGCTATGAGCAGTTCTTC; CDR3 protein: CASRAGQGYEQFF
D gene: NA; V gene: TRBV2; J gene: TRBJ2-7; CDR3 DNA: TGTGCCAGCAGTGAAGAAGGAGGCGCCTACGAGCAGTACTTC; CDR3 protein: CASSEEGGAYEQYF
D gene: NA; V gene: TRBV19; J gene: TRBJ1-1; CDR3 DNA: TGTGCCAGTAGTCTCAGATCCGCTATGAACACTGAAGCTTTCTTT; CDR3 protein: CASSLRSAMNTEAFF
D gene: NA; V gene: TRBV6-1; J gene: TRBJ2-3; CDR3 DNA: TGTGCCAGCAGTGAATCCCGGCCGCAAGGCACGCAGTATTTT; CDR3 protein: CASSESRPQGTQYF
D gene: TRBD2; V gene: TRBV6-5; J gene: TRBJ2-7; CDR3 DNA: TGTGCCAGCAGTTTTAGACTAGCGGGGCTCTCCTACGAGCAGTACTTC; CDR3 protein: CASSFRLAGLSYEQYF